This T cell receptor (beta chain) was found in a study of shared clonotypes between healthy human individuals. Between the trimmed V and J ends, which lost 4 bases and 3 bases, there was a span of 9 bases. Germline assignment: CDR1 MDHEN and CDR2 SYDVKM. The CDR3 loop spans 14 amino acids. CD45RO-negative, CCR7-selected cells formed the naive CD8 fraction, which excluded terminally differentiated effector memory CD45RA+ cells. Execution of the assay was at deep level. TCRdb's copy holds only in-frame clones and misses some; the assay was immunoSEQ multiplex PCR. The data show a few million clones, around 93% seen once.

Source material: naive CD8+ T cells from PBMCs. The genes are TRBV28 and TRBJ2-2, with D possibly being TRBD2 (6 bases). The clonotype originates from a man between 18 and 29 years old in good health. Some clones in this sample may be carry-over from other donors' samples. CDR3 bases: TGTGCCAGCAGTTACGGGGGATACACCGGGGAGCTGTTTTTT. It is translated as CASSYGGYTGELFF. The full variable domain, with the rest looked up from reference TRBV28 and TRBJ2-2, is DVKVTQSSRYLVKRTGEKVFLECVQDMDHENMFWYRQDPGLGLRLIYFSYDVKMKEKGDIPEGYSVSREKKERFSLILESASTNQTSMYLCASSYGGYTGELFFGEGSRLTVL.